This T cell receptor (beta chain) appears in the sequencing data of a study of blood T cell repertoires in COVID-19. The assay was immunoSEQ multiplex PCR, and TCRdb's table has in-frame clones only and misses some. The table records 150,000 to 200,000 clones, approximately 85% of them present only once. Trimming removed 1 base at V and 10 bases at J, with 15 bases between. This CDR3 contains 14 residues. Germline V gene data show CDR1 as SGDLS and CDR2 as YYNGEE. The source of this sequence is a human donor with active or convalescent COVID-19. The donor label of this sample is uncertain. The chain employs TRBV9 and TRBJ2-1; no clear D. Material for sequencing was peripheral blood. CDR3 bases: TGTGCCAGCAGCGTAAGAGACTTCCCCAGAGAGCAGTTCTTC. This encodes CASSVRDFPREQFF.